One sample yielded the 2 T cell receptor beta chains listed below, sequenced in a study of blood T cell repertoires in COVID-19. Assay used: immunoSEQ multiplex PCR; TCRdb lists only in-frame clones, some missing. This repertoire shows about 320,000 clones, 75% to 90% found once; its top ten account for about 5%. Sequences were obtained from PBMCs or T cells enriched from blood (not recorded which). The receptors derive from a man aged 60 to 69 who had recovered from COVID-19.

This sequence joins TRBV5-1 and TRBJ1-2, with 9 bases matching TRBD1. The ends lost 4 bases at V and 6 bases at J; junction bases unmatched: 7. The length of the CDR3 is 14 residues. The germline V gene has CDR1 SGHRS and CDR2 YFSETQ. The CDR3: CASSTNRDRDGYTF. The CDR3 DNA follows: TGCGCCAGCAGCACAAACCGGGACAGGGATGGCTACACCTTC. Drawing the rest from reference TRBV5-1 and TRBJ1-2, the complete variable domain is KAGVTQTPRYLIKTRGQQVTLSCSPISGHRSVSWYQQTPGQGLQFLFEYFSETQRNKGNFPGRFSGRQFSNSRSEMNVSTLELGDSALYLCASSTNRDRDGYTFGSGTRLTVV.

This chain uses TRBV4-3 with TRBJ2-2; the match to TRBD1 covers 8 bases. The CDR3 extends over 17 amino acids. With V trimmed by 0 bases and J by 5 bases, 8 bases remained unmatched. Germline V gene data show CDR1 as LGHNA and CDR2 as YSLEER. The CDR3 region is CASSQEPRGLITGELFF. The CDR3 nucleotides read TGCGCCAGCAGCCAAGAACCCAGGGGGCTTATAACCGGGGAGCTGTTTTTT.